This TCR beta chain was captured by sequencing in a study of T cells after yellow fever vaccination. On this clonotype: The antigen is not known.

MiXCR, run by TCRdb on the 5' RACE reads, gives a single entry per CDR3 protein. The sample shows 620,000 or so distinct CDR3 sequences, 17% of them seen only once. Overall study findings and caveats: Subsequent to the booster, the majority of primary-vaccination clones reappeared (roughly 96% CD4, 88% CD8). Sorted repertoires could include abundant contaminating clonotypes from bulk cells.

The source was PBMCs, collected 4 to 6 days after the first yellow fever vaccination. The origin of this receptor is a man aged 18 to 29 who received the YFV17D yellow fever vaccine.

The CDR3 sequence: CASSFTGGLTGELFF. The CDR3 DNA reads TGTGCCAGCAGTTTTACGGGGGGGCTCACCGGGGAGCTGTTTTTT. V is TRBV12-3 or TRBV12-4 and J is TRBJ2-2, with TRBD2 matching 8 bases. V was clipped by 3 bases and J by 4 bases; unmatched bases: 4. This CDR3 has 15 residues.